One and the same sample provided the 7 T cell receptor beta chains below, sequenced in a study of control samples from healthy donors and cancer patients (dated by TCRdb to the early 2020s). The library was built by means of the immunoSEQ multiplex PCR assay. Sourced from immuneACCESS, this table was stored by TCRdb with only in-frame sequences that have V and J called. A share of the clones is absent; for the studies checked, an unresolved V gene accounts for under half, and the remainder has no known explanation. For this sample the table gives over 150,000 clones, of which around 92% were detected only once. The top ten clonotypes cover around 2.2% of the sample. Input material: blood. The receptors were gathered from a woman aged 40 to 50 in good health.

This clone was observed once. CDR3 sequence (DNA): TGTGCCAGCAGTTTCGACGGAACATACGAGCAGTACTTC. It encodes CASSFDGTYEQYF. This chain links TRBV27 with TRBJ2-7; D is unresolved. Trimming took off 3 bases at V and 4 bases at J, with 10 bases between the two ends. CDR1 and CDR2 (germline): MNHEY, SMNVEV (reference sequence). The CDR3 is made up of 13 amino acids.

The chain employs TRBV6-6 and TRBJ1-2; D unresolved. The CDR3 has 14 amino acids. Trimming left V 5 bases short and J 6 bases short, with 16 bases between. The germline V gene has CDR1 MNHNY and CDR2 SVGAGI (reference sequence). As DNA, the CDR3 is TGTGCCAGCAGTCTTAACTATCCTGGGGATGGCTACACCTTC. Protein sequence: CASSLNYPGDGYTF.

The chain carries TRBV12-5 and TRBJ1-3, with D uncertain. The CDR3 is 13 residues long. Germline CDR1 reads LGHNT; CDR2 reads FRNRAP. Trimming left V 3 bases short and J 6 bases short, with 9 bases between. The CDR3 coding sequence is TGTGCTAGTGGTTTCGGACCTTTAAACACCATATATTTT. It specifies CASGFGPLNTIYF.

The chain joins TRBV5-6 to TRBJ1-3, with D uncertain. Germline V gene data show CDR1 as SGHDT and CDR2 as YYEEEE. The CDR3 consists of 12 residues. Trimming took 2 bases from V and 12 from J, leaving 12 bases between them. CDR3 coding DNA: TGTGCCAGCAGCTTCTCAGGAGGTGGCATATATTTT. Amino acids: CASSFSGGGIYF.

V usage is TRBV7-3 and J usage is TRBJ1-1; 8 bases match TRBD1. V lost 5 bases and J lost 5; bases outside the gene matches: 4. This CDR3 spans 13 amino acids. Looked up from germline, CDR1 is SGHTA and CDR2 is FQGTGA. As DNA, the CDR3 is TGTGCCAGCAGCCCCACAGGGGGGACTGAAGCTTTCTTT. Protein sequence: CASSPTGGTEAFF. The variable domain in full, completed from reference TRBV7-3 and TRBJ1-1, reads GAGVSQTPSNKVTEKGKYVELRCDPISGHTALYWYRQSLGQGPEFLIYFQGTGAADDSGLPNDRFFAVRPEGSVSTLKIQRTERGDSAVYLCASSPTGGTEAFFGQGTRLTVV.

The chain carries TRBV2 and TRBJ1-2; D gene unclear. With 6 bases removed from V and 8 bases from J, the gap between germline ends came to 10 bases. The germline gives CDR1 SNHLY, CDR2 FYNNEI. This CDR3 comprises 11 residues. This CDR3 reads CASRLASGYTF. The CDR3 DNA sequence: TGTGCCAGCAGGTTGGCATCGGGCTACACCTTC.

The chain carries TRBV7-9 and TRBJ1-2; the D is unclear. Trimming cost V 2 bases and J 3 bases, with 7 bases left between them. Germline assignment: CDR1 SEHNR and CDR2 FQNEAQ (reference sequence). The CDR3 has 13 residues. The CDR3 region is CASSLNSDYGYTF. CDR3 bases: TGTGCCAGCAGCTTAAACAGTGACTATGGCTACACCTTC. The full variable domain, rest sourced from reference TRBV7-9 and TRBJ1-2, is DTGVSQNPRHKITKRGQNVTFRCDPISEHNRLYWYRQTLGQGPEFLTYFQNEAQLEKSRLLSDRFSAERPKGSFSTLEIQRTEQGDSAMYLCASSLNSDYGYTFGSGTRLTVV.